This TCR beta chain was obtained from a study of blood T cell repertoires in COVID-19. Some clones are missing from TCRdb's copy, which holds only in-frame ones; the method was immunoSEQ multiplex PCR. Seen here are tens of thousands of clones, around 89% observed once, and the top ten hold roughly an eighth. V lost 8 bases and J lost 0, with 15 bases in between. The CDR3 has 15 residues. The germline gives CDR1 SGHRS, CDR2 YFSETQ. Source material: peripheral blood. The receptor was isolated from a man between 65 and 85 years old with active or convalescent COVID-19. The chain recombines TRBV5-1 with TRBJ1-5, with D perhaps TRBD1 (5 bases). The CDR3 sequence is CASRQGFHSNQPQHF. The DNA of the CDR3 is TGCGCCAGTCGTCAGGGCTTTCATAGCAATCAGCCCCAGCATTTT.